The clone carrying this TCR beta chain occurred many times. What it recognizes is unknown. Noted time point: healthy volunteer bleed at 2 weeks. Researchers extracted total RNA from unfractionated whole blood. This record belongs to a study of human T cells and chemical hapten exposure. Study-level information: Per-sample variation in TCR yield stemmed mainly from small pooled library volume differences. Study outcomes and limitations: Following DPC sensitization, TCRs present above 1 in 1000 frequency showed no change.

The V gene's germline CDR1 is DFQATT and CDR2 SNEGSKA (reference sequence). This CDR3 contains 14 residues. With 3 bases clipped from V and 8 bases from J, the junction kept 6 bases outside the gene matches. It was the library that attached unique molecular identifiers to individual cDNA molecules. TCRdb itself ran the RACE reads through MiXCR, one entry per CDR3 protein. Here the sample spans 75,000 to 100,000 distinct CDR3 sequences, roughly 8% being singletons. The sequencing sample was made of whole blood. The origin of this receptor is a female donor in good health. Some clones in this sample may be carry-over from other donors' samples. The V and J genes are TRBV20-1 and TRBJ2-3, with 12 bases identical to TRBD2. CDR3 nucleotides: TGCAGTGCTAGTCCGACTAGCGGGAGCCCTACGCAGTATTTT. Its translation: CSASPTSGSPTQYF.